This is a list of T cell receptor beta chains from one sample in a study of patients and donors after allogeneic stem cell transplantation. TCRdb re-called the RT-PCR reads through MiXCR, storing one row per CDR3 protein. The data contain approximately 61,000 distinct CDR3 sequences, more than 10% of them singletons. Sequenced: blood, either unsorted or a sorted T cell fraction (not recorded which). All receptors derive from a human donor who was either an allogeneic HSCT recipient or a stem cell or donor lymphocyte infusion donor (not recorded which). It is not recorded whose cells these are; they may come from a transplant donor. The CDR3 runs from the conserved cysteine through the conserved F or W. The D gene is left open where the match is weak. Expanded clones get a size class; other rows say once, few or many, or leave the size out.

D gene: -; V gene: TRBV18; clone size: once; J gene: TRBJ2-2; CDR3 DNA: TGTGCCAGCTCACCGAGGGGGACCGGGGAGCTGTTTTTT; CDR3 protein: CASSPRGTGELFF
D gene: TRBD1; V gene: TRBV24-1; clone size: few; J gene: TRBJ2-2; CDR3 DNA: TGTGCCACCAGTGATTCGACAGGGCCCGGGGAGCTGTTTTTT; CDR3 protein: CATSDSTGPGELFF
D gene: TRBD2; V gene: TRBV6-5; clone size: few; J gene: TRBJ2-3; CDR3 DNA: TGTGCCAGCAGTTACGGCGGGAGGGCGGCAGATACGCAGTATTTT; CDR3 protein: CASSYGGRAADTQYF
D gene: -; V gene: TRBV5-6; clone size: many; J gene: TRBJ1-2; CDR3 DNA: TGTGCCAGCAGCTTGGTCAGGGCTGAGGGCTACACCTTC; CDR3 protein: CASSLVRAEGYTF
D gene: -; V gene: TRBV20-1; clone size: many; J gene: TRBJ1-2; CDR3 DNA: TGCAGTGCTAGAGATAGGGGGGCGGCATATGGCTACACCTTC; CDR3 protein: CSARDRGAAYGYTF
D gene: -; V gene: TRBV6-1; clone size: many; J gene: TRBJ1-2; CDR3 DNA: TGTGCCAGCAGTGAGAGGACGGAGATAAATGGCTACACCTTC; CDR3 protein: CASSERTEINGYTF
D gene: TRBD1; V gene: TRBV30; clone size: many; J gene: TRBJ1-2; CDR3 DNA: TGTGCCTGGATTAGGGACAGGGGACCTTATGGCTACACCTTC; CDR3 protein: CAWIRDRGPYGYTF
D gene: TRBD2; V gene: TRBV25-1; clone size: few; J gene: TRBJ2-1; CDR3 DNA: TGTGCCAGCAGTGAGTGGGCTAGCGGGAGGGCCTACAATGAGCAGTTCTTC; CDR3 protein: CASSEWASGRAYNEQFF
D gene: -; V gene: TRBV6-5; clone size: few; J gene: TRBJ2-1; CDR3 DNA: TGTGCCAGCAGTTACACGGACAGACCAACGTGGTATGAGCAGTTCTTC; CDR3 protein: CASSYTDRPTWYEQFF
D gene: -; V gene: TRBV6-1; clone size: -; J gene: TRBJ2-1; CDR3 DNA: TGTGCCAGCAACTGGCCCGGGAGTAGGTACAATGAGCAGTTCTTC; CDR3 protein: CASNWPGSRYNEQFF
D gene: TRBD1; V gene: TRBV5-1; clone size: many; J gene: TRBJ1-5; CDR3 DNA: TGCGCCAGCAGCTTGGAGGCAGGGGGGCAGCCCCAGCATTTT; CDR3 protein: CASSLEAGGQPQHF
D gene: TRBD1; V gene: TRBV5-1; clone size: few; J gene: TRBJ2-2; CDR3 DNA: TGCGCCAGCAGGGGGACAGGAAACACCGGGGAGCTGTTTTTT; CDR3 protein: CASRGTGNTGELFF
D gene: -; V gene: TRBV29-1; clone size: many; J gene: TRBJ2-3; CDR3 DNA: TGCAGCGTTGGTGGCGACTTGAGCGCAGATACGCAGTATTTT; CDR3 protein: CSVGGDLSADTQYF
D gene: TRBD1; V gene: TRBV5-6; clone size: few; J gene: TRBJ1-4; CDR3 DNA: TGTGCCAGCAGCTTTGGACAGGGCCTTAATGAAAAACTGTTTTTT; CDR3 protein: CASSFGQGLNEKLFF
D gene: TRBD2; V gene: TRBV10-3; clone size: -; J gene: TRBJ2-3; CDR3 DNA: TGTGCCATCAGAGAAGCGGGAGAGGCAGATACGCAGTATTTT; CDR3 protein: CAIREAGEADTQYF
D gene: -; V gene: TRBV5-1; clone size: -; J gene: TRBJ2-3; CDR3 DNA: TGCGCCACCCGATTAGGGGGTCGCATCACAGATACGCAGTATTTT; CDR3 protein: CATRLGGRITDTQYF
D gene: -; V gene: TRBV9; clone size: few; J gene: TRBJ2-7; CDR3 DNA: TGTGCCAGCAGCGTCAGGGATTCGGCAAACAAAATCAACTCCTACGAGCAGTACTTC; CDR3 protein: CASSVRDSANKINSYEQYF
D gene: TRBD1; V gene: TRBV6-5; clone size: -; J gene: TRBJ2-7; CDR3 DNA: TGTGCCAGCAGTTACGGGCAGACAGGGGGCTACGAGCAGTACTTC; CDR3 protein: CASSYGQTGGYEQYF
D gene: TRBD2; V gene: TRBV3-1; clone size: few; J gene: TRBJ2-7; CDR3 DNA: TGTGCCAGCAGCCAGCTTCAGGGACTAGCTCATACCTACGAGCAGTACTTC; CDR3 protein: CASSQLQGLAHTYEQYF
D gene: -; V gene: TRBV9; clone size: -; J gene: TRBJ2-5; CDR3 DNA: TGTGCCAGCAGCGCGACAACCGGGACCCAGTACTTC; CDR3 protein: CASSATTGTQYF
D gene: -; V gene: TRBV27; clone size: -; J gene: TRBJ2-3; CDR3 DNA: TGTGCCAGCAGTTTCGTTTATAACTCGGGCACAGATACGCAGTATTTT; CDR3 protein: CASSFVYNSGTDTQYF
D gene: -; V gene: TRBV29-1; clone size: many; J gene: TRBJ1-2; CDR3 DNA: TGCAGCGTTTCAGGGGAGGGAGGTAGCGATGGCTACACCTTC; CDR3 protein: CSVSGEGGSDGYTF
D gene: -; V gene: TRBV7-9; clone size: -; J gene: TRBJ2-7; CDR3 DNA: TGTGCCAGCAGCAACACGGCCTCCTACGAGCAGTACTTC; CDR3 protein: CASSNTASYEQYF
D gene: -; V gene: TRBV5-6; clone size: many; J gene: TRBJ1-2; CDR3 DNA: TGTGCCAGCAGCTTGGGAAGGGTAGGGCTGGATGGCTACACCTTC; CDR3 protein: CASSLGRVGLDGYTF
D gene: -; V gene: TRBV10-3; clone size: few; J gene: TRBJ2-7; CDR3 DNA: TGTGCCATCAGTGAGTCGGAGGTTCACTACGAGCAGTACTTC; CDR3 protein: CAISESEVHYEQYF
D gene: -; V gene: TRBV4-2; clone size: few; J gene: TRBJ2-1; CDR3 DNA: TGTGCCAGCAGCCTCGGTGGGGCGGGAATGGAAAGGAGTGGGCAGTTCTTC; CDR3 protein: CASSLGGAGMERSGQFF
D gene: -; V gene: TRBV7-9; clone size: -; J gene: TRBJ2-7; CDR3 DNA: TGTGCCAGCAGCTCCGCGGACAGCTACGAGCAGTACTTC; CDR3 protein: CASSSADSYEQYF
D gene: -; V gene: TRBV29-1; clone size: many; J gene: TRBJ1-1; CDR3 DNA: TGCAGCGCTTGGCTCATCAACACTGAAGCTTTCTTT; CDR3 protein: CSAWLINTEAFF
D gene: TRBD2; V gene: TRBV5-1; clone size: -; J gene: TRBJ2-7; CDR3 DNA: TGCGCCAGCAGCTTGGTAGCGGGAGGCCTCTACGAGCAGTACTTC; CDR3 protein: CASSLVAGGLYEQYF
D gene: -; V gene: TRBV12-3/TRBV12-4; clone size: once; J gene: TRBJ2-1; CDR3 DNA: TGTGCCAGCAGTTTTCTCCGCGGGCCTTTGGACAATGAGCAGTTCTTC; CDR3 protein: CASSFLRGPLDNEQFF
D gene: TRBD2; V gene: TRBV4-2; clone size: few; J gene: TRBJ2-3; CDR3 DNA: TGTGCCAGCAGCCAAGTCGTGGCGGGAGGGCCATCAGATACGCAGTATTTT; CDR3 protein: CASSQVVAGGPSDTQYF
D gene: TRBD2; V gene: TRBV10-3; clone size: -; J gene: TRBJ2-1; CDR3 DNA: TGTGCCATCCGGATGGGACTAGCGGGAGACCCTGAGCAGTTCTTC; CDR3 protein: CAIRMGLAGDPEQFF
D gene: -; V gene: TRBV7-9; clone size: many; J gene: TRBJ2-1; CDR3 DNA: TGTGCCAGCAGCTTAGCGGGGCCTTTTTACAATGAGCAGTTCTTC; CDR3 protein: CASSLAGPFYNEQFF
D gene: -; V gene: TRBV4-1; clone size: few; J gene: TRBJ2-2; CDR3 DNA: TGCGCCAGCAGCCAAGCGCAGGTCCCCGGGGAGCTGTTTTTT; CDR3 protein: CASSQAQVPGELFF
D gene: TRBD2; V gene: TRBV25-1; clone size: -; J gene: TRBJ2-5; CDR3 DNA: TGTGCCGCCGTCGCGGGAGGGACGCAAGAGACCCAGTACTTC; CDR3 protein: CAAVAGGTQETQYF
D gene: -; V gene: TRBV29-1; clone size: -; J gene: TRBJ2-5; CDR3 DNA: TGCAGCGTTGCCGACAGACTGAAGTCTCAAGAGACCCAGTACTTC; CDR3 protein: CSVADRLKSQETQYF